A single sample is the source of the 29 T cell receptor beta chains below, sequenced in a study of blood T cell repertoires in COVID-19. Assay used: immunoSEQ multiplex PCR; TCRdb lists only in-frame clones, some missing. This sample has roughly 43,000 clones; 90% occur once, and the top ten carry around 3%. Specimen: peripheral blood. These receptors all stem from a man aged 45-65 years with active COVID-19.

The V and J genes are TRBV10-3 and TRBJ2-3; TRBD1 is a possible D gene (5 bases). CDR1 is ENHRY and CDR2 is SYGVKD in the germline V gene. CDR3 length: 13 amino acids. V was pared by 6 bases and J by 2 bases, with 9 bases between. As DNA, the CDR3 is TGTGCCATCAGGGACACAAACACAGATACGCAGTATTTT. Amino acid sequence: CAIRDTNTDTQYF.

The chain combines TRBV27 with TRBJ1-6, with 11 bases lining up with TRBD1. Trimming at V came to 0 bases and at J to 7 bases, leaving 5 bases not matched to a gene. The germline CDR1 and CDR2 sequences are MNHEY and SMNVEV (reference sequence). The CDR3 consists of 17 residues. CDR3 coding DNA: TGTGCCAGCAGTTTATCTAGGACAGGGGGCACCAATTCACCCCTCCACTTT. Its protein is CASSLSRTGGTNSPLHF.

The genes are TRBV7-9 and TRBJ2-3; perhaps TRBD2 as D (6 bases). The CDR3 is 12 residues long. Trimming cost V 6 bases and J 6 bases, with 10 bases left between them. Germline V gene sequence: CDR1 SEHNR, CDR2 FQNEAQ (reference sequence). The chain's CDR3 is CASRRAGDTQYF. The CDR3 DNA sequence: TGTGCCAGCAGAAGGGCGGGGGATACGCAGTATTTT.

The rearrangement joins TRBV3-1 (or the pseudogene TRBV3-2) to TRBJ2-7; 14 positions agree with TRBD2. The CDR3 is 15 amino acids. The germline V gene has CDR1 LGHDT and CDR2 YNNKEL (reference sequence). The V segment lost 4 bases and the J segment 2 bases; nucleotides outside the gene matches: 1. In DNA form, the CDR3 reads TGTGCCAGCAGCCGACTAGCGGGGGGGCCCTACGAGCAGTACTTC. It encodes CASSRLAGGPYEQYF.

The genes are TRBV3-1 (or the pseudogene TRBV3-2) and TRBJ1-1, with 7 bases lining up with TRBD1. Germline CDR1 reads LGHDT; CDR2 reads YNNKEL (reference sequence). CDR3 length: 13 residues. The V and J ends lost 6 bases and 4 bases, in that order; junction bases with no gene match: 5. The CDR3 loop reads CASSRTGGTEAFF. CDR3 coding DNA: TGTGCCAGCAGTCGGACAGGAGGCACTGAAGCTTTCTTT.

DNA for the CDR3: TGTGCCAGCAGTGAAGAGAGGGCTTCCTATGGCTACACCTTC. Amino acids: CASSEERASYGYTF. The V and J genes are TRBV6-1 and TRBJ1-2; D unclear. The V end lost 1 base, the J end lost 4 bases, and 10 bases lay between the germline ends. CDR1 and CDR2 from the germline V gene are MNHNS and SASEGT. The CDR3 length is 14 residues.

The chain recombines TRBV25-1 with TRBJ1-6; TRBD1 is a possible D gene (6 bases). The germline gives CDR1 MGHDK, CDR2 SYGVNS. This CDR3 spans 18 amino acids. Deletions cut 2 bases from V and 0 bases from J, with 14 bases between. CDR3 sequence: CASSERPLGGSYNSPLHF. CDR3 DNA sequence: TGTGCCAGCAGTGAACGGCCCCTAGGGGGCTCCTATAATTCACCCCTCCACTTT.

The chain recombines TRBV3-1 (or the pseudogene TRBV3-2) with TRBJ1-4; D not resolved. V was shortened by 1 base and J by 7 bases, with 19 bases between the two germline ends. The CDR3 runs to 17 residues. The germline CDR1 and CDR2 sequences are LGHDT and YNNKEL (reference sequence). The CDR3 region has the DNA TGTGCCAGCAGCCAAGGAGGCAGCGTTCTGCTCGTTGAAAAACTGTTTTTT. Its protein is CASSQGGSVLLVEKLFF.

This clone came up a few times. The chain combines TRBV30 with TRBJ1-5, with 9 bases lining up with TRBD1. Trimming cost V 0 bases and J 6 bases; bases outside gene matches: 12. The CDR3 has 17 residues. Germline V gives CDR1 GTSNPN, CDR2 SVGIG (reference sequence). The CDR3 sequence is CAWSVGTGTGVSQPQHF. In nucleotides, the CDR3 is TGTGCCTGGAGTGTAGGGACAGGGACCGGGGTTAGTCAGCCCCAGCATTTT.

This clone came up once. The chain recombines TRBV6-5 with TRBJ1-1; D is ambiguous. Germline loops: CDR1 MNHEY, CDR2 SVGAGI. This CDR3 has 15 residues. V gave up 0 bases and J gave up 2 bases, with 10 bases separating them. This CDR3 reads CASSYSYQANTEAFF. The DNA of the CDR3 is TGTGCCAGCAGTTACTCTTATCAGGCCAACACTGAAGCTTTCTTT.

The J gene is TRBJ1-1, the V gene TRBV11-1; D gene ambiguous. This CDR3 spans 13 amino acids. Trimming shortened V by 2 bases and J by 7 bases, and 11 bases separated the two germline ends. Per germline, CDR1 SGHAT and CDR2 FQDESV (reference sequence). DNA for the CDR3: TGTGCCAGCAGCTTATCCCGGTACGATGAAGCTTTCTTT. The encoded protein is CASSLSRYDEAFF.

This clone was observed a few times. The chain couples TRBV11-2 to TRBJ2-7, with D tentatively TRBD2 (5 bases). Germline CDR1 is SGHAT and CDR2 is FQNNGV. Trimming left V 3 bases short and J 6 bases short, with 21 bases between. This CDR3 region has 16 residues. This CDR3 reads CASSFASIAFGAEQYF. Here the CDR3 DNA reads TGTGCCAGCAGCTTCGCCTCAATAGCGTTTGGAGCCGAGCAGTACTTC.

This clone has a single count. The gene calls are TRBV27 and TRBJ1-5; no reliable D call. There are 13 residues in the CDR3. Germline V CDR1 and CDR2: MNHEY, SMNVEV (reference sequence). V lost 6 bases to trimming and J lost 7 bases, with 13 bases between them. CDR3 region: CASSPKAGQPQHF. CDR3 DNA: TGTGCCAGCAGCCCGAAAGCGGGACAGCCCCAGCATTTT.

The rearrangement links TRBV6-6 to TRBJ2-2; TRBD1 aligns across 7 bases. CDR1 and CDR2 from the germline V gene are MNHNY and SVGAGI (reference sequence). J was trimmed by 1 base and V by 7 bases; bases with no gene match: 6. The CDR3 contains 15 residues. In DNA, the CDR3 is TGTGCCAGCACTCCTGCAGGGGGGAACACCGGGGAGCTGTTTTTT. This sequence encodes CASTPAGGNTGELFF.

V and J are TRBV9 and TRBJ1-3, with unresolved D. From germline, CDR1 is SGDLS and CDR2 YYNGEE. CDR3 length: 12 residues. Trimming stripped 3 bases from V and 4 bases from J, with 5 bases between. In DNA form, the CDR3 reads TGTGCCAGCAGCGCATCAGGAAACACCATATATTTT. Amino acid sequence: CASSASGNTIYF. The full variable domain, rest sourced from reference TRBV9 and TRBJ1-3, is DSGVTQTPKHLITATGQRVTLRCSPRSGDLSVYWYQQSLDQGLQFLIQYYNGEERAKGNILERFSAQQFPDLHSELNLSSLELGDSALYFCASSASGNTIYFGEGSWLTVV.

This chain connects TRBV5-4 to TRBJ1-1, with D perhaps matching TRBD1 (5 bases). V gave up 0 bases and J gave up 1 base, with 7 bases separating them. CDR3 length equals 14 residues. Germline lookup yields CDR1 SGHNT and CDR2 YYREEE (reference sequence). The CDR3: CASSLGRANTEAFF. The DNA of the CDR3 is TGTGCCAGCAGCTTGGGCAGGGCGAACACTGAAGCTTTCTTT.

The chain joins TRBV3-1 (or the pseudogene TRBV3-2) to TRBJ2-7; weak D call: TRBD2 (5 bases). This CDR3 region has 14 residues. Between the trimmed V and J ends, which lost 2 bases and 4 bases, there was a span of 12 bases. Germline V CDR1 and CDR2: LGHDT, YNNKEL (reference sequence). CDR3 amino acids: CASSQLEVGYEQYF. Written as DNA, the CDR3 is TGTGCCAGCAGCCAACTGGAGGTTGGGTACGAGCAGTACTTC.

The CDR3: CASSQGVRDIRETQYF. The DNA for the CDR3 is TGTGCCAGCAGCCAAGGAGTTCGGGACATTCGAGAGACCCAGTACTTC. The rearrangement joins TRBV14 to TRBJ2-5; D may be TRBD1 (6 bases). Trimming shortened V by 1 base and J by 4 bases, and 16 bases separated the two germline ends. The length of the CDR3 is 16 residues. CDR1 and CDR2 from the germline V gene are SGHDN and FVKESK.

CDR3 bases: TGCAGCGTTGGAAAGGGGTCGTCTGCCGAGCAGTACTTC. Translation: CSVGKGSSAEQYF. V usage is TRBV29-1 and J usage is TRBJ2-7; D perhaps matches TRBD1 (5 bases). Germline assignment: CDR1 SQVTM and CDR2 ANQGSEA. The CDR3 has 13 amino acids. Trimming took 4 bases from V and 6 from J, leaving 16 bases between them.

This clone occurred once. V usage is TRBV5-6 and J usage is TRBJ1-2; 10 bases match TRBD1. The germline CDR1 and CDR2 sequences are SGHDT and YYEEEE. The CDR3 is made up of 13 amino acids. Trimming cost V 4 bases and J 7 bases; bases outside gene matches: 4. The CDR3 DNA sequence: TGTGCCAGCAGCATGACAGGGGGCGGTGGCTACACCTTC. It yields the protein CASSMTGGGGYTF.

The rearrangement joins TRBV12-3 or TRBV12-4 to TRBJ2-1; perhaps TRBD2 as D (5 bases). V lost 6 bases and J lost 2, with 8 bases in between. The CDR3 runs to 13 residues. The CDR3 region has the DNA TGTGCCAGCAGGGAGGACCCCTACAATGAGCAGTTCTTC. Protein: CASREDPYNEQFF.

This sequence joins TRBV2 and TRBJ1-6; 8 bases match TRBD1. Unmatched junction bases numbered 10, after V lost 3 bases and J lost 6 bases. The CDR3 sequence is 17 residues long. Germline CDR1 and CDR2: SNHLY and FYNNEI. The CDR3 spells CASSDSLRQGINSPLHF. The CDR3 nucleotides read TGTGCCAGCAGTGACTCCCTAAGACAGGGGATTAATTCACCCCTCCACTTT.

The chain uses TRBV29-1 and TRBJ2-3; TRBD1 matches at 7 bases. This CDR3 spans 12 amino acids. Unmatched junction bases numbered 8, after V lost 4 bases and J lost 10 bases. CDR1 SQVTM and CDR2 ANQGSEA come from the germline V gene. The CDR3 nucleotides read TGCAGCGTTGGGGACAGACCCGGGGCGCAGTATTTT. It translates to CSVGDRPGAQYF.

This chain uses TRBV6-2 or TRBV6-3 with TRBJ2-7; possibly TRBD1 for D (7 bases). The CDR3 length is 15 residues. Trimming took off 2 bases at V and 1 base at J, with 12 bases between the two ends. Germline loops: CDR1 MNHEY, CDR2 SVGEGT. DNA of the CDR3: TGTGCCAGCAGTTACCGCCAGGGGGGATCCTACGAGCAGTACTTC. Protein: CASSYRQGGSYEQYF.

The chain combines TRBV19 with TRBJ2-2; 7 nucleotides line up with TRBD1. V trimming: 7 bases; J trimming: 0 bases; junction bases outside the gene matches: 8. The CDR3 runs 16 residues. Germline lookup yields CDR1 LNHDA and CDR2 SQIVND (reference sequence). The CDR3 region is CASKTTGTANTGELFF. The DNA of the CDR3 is TGTGCCAGTAAGACCACCGGGACAGCGAACACCGGGGAGCTGTTTTTT.

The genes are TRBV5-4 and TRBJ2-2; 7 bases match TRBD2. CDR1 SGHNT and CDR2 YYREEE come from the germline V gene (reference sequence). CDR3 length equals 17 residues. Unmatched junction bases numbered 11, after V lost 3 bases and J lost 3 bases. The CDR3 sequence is CASSSSGGMVYTGELFF. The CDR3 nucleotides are TGTGCCAGCAGCTCCTCGGGGGGAATGGTGTACACCGGGGAGCTGTTTTTT. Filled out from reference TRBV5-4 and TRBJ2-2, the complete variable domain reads ETGVTQSPTHLIKTRGQQVTLRCSSQSGHNTVSWYQQALGQGPQFIFQYYREEENGRGNFPPRFSGLQFPNYSSELNVNALELDDSALYLCASSSSGGMVYTGELFFGEGSRLTVL.

CDR3 nucleotides: TGTGCCAGCAGCTACGCCGGGACAGGGAGGGAGACCCAGTACTTC. It specifies CASSYAGTGRETQYF. V is TRBV7-2 and J is TRBJ2-5; TRBD1 aligns across 9 bases. Germline assignment: CDR1 SGHTA and CDR2 FQGNSA. The CDR3 spans 15 residues. Trimming took 4 bases from V and 5 from J; bases not matched to a gene: 8. The entire variable domain, with the rest obtained from reference TRBV7-2 and TRBJ2-5, is as follows: GAGVSQSPSNKVTEKGKDVELRCDPISGHTALYWYRQSLGQGLEFLIYFQGNSAPDKSGLPSDRFSAERTGGSVSTLTIQRTQQEDSAVYLCASSYAGTGRETQYFGPGTRLLVL.

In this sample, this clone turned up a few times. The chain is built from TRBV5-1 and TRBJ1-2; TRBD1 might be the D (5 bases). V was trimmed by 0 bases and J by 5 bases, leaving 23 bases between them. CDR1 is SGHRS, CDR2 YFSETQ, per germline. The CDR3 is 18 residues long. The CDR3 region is CASSLEISPRTGSYGYTF. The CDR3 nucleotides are TGCGCCAGCAGCTTGGAAATCTCCCCTAGAACAGGTTCGTATGGCTACACCTTC.

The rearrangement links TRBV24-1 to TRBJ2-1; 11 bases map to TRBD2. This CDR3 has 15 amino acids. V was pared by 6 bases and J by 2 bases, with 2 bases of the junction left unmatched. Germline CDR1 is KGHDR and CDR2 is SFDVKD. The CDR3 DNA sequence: TGTGCCACCAGTAGTAGCGGGGGGGCCTACAATGAGCAGTTCTTC. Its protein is CATSSSGGAYNEQFF.